One and the same sample provided the 27 T cell receptor beta chains below, sequenced in a study of radiotherapy plus CTLA-4 blockade in lung cancer. This table comes from immunoSEQ multiplex PCR, and its TCRdb copy is limited to in-frame clones, with some not included. This table holds over 100,000 clones, around 89% found once. The sequencing used peripheral blood, collected from a patient treated with radiotherapy plus ipilimumab. The receptors shown here come from a human donor with non-small cell lung cancer that progressed on radiotherapy plus ipilimumab.

This chain links TRBV5-1 with TRBJ1-5, with D perhaps TRBD1 (5 bases). The V and J ends lost 0 bases and 3 bases respectively, with 10 bases between them. This CDR3 has 15 residues. Looked up from germline, CDR1 is SGHRS and CDR2 is YFSETQ. CDR3 sequence (DNA): TGCGCCAGCAGCTTGGGGACAAATCCCAATCAGCCCCAGCATTTT. Its translation is CASSLGTNPNQPQHF.

This clone was counted only a few times. The chain recombines TRBV18 with TRBJ2-7; tentatively, D is TRBD1 or TRBD2 (5 bases each). Trimming pared 1 base from V and 0 bases from J, leaving 13 bases between. Germline CDR1 KGHSH, CDR2 LQKENI. The CDR3 has 16 amino acids. The CDR3 DNA reads TGTGCCAGCTCACCACTTAGAACCGGGACCTCCTACGAGCAGTACTTC. Translated, it gives CASSPLRTGTSYEQYF.

The genes are TRBV6-1 and TRBJ2-2; D remains unclear. The CDR3 is 15 residues long. Germline assignment: CDR1 MNHNS and CDR2 SASEGT. V was pared by 0 bases and J by 7 bases, with 12 bases between. CDR3 amino acids: CASSEASSYYGELFF. DNA for the CDR3: TGTGCCAGCAGTGAAGCCTCTAGTTACTACGGGGAGCTGTTTTTT.

The chain joins TRBV6-1 to TRBJ1-2; D remains ambiguous. Looked up from germline, CDR1 is MNHNS and CDR2 is SASEGT. The CDR3 has 11 amino acids. The V and J ends lost 2 bases and 8 bases respectively, with 6 bases between them. This chain's CDR3 is CASSEFRGYTF. In DNA, the CDR3 is TGTGCCAGCAGTGAATTTAGGGGCTACACCTTC.

The DNA for the CDR3 is TGTGCCAGCAGTTACTCGGGGGTAGCGGGATCGTACGAGCAGTACTTC. Protein sequence: CASSYSGVAGSYEQYF. The gene calls are TRBV6-5 and TRBJ2-7, with TRBD2 identical over 8 bases. The CDR3 is 16 amino acids. CDR1 is MNHEY, CDR2 SVGAGI, per germline. The trim removed 0 bases at V and 4 bases at J, leaving 8 bases unmatched.

The rearrangement links TRBV4-1 to TRBJ2-7, with D perhaps TRBD1 (5 bases). V shed 4 bases and J shed 5 bases, with 15 bases lying between them. This CDR3 spans 14 amino acids. Germline V CDR1 and CDR2: MGHRA, YSYEKL. DNA for the CDR3: TGCGCCAGCAGCCTAGGGGTAGGGTTCGACGAGCAGTACTTC. Its protein product is CASSLGVGFDEQYF.

The chain uses TRBV6-1 and TRBJ1-2, with TRBD1 as a possible D gene (6 bases). The length of the CDR3 is 13 residues. Trimming took off 6 bases at V and 8 bases at J, with 16 bases between the two ends. CDR1 is MNHNS, CDR2 SASEGT, per germline. CDR3 sequence (DNA): TGTGCCAGCAGGTCGACAGGTCATACGGGCTACACCTTC. This translates into CASRSTGHTGYTF.

V and J are TRBV2 and TRBJ2-3; 11 bases line up with TRBD2. J was trimmed by 2 bases and V by 5 bases; bases with no gene match: 12. Germline CDR1 is SNHLY and CDR2 is FYNNEI. CDR3 length: 18 amino acids. The CDR3 nucleotides are TGTGCCAGCAGTTATCGGACTAGCGGGCCTGTAGCCACAGATACGCAGTATTTT. Translation gives CASSYRTSGPVATDTQYF.

This chain joins TRBV5-1 and TRBJ2-7; the D gene is possibly TRBD1 (6 bases). The germline V and J ends were trimmed by 4 bases and 4 bases, with 15 bases remaining between them. The CDR3 runs to 14 residues. CDR1 SGHRS and CDR2 YFSETQ come from the germline V gene. CDR3 coding DNA: TGCGCCAGCAGCGTGGACAGTTTTTCTTACGAGCAGTACTTC. Protein product: CASSVDSFSYEQYF. Together with reference TRBV5-1 and TRBJ2-7, the CDR3 gives the full variable domain: KAGVTQTPRYLIKTRGQQVTLSCSPISGHRSVSWYQQTPGQGLQFLFEYFSETQRNKGNFPGRFSGRQFSNSRSEMNVSTLELGDSALYLCASSVDSFSYEQYFGPGTRLTVT.

The chain employs TRBV28 and TRBJ2-7; D perhaps matches TRBD1 (5 bases). The CDR3 runs 16 residues. V was clipped by 3 bases and J by 3 bases, with 18 bases between them. Germline-derived CDR1 and CDR2 are MDHEN and SYDVKM. DNA of the CDR3: TGTGCCAGCAGTTTCGTAACACCAGTTACAGGCTACGAGCAGTACTTC. This gives the protein CASSFVTPVTGYEQYF.

This chain links TRBV2 with TRBJ1-5; D remains ambiguous. Germline V lookup: CDR1 SNHLY, CDR2 FYNNEI. The CDR3 length is 15 residues. V dropped 3 bases and J dropped 6 bases, with 15 bases sitting between them. CDR3 sequence (DNA): TGTGCCAGCAGTGATATTTGGGATGGCGGTCAGCCCCAGCATTTT. As protein: CASSDIWDGGQPQHF.

This clone was found once. The rearrangement joins TRBV6-1 to TRBJ2-3; 16 nucleotides match TRBD2. The germline gives CDR1 MNHNS, CDR2 SASEGT. The CDR3 has 17 amino acids. With 2 bases clipped from V and 5 bases from J, the junction kept 4 bases outside the gene matches. The CDR3 is CASSESGLAGGRDTQYF. In DNA form, the CDR3 reads TGTGCCAGCAGTGAATCGGGACTAGCGGGAGGGAGAGATACGCAGTATTTT.

The V and J genes are TRBV7-8 and TRBJ2-5; 8 bases fit TRBD1. The germline gives CDR1 SGHVS, CDR2 FQNEAQ. The CDR3 has 15 amino acids. V shed 0 bases and J 4 bases; nucleotides not matched to a gene: 4. The DNA of the CDR3 is TGTGCCAGCAGCTTAGCCCCCAGGGGGCTAGAGACCCAGTACTTC. Amino acid sequence: CASSLAPRGLETQYF. Together with reference TRBV7-8 and TRBJ2-5, the CDR3 gives the full variable domain: GAGVSQSPRYKVAKRGQDVALRCDPISGHVSLFWYQQALGQGPEFLTYFQNEAQLDKSGLPSDRFFAERPEGSVSTLKIQRTQQEDSAVYLCASSLAPRGLETQYFGPGTRLLVL.

V usage is TRBV5-4 and J usage is TRBJ1-4, with D maybe TRBD1 (5 bases). The CDR3 covers 14 residues. Germline CDR1 and CDR2: SGHNT and YYREEE (reference sequence). With 5 bases removed from V and 8 bases from J, the gap between germline ends came to 16 bases. CDR3 in amino acids: CASRNAGSGEKLFF. As DNA, the CDR3 is TGTGCCAGCAGAAACGCAGGGTCTGGGGAAAAACTGTTTTTT.

This chain joins TRBV2 and TRBJ2-1, with 10 bases fitting TRBD2. V dropped 0 bases and J dropped 7; count of bases not matched to a gene: 6. This CDR3 comprises 16 residues. CDR1 is SNHLY and CDR2 is FYNNEI in the germline V gene. In DNA, the CDR3 is TGTGCCAGCAGTGAAGCGCGACTAGCGGGCCCTAATGAGCAGTTCTTC. Amino acids: CASSEARLAGPNEQFF.

The chain recombines TRBV5-6 with TRBJ2-5, with 10 bases identical to TRBD2. V was clipped by 4 bases and J by 5 bases; unmatched bases: 11. Germline-derived CDR1 and CDR2 are SGHDT and YYEEEE. This CDR3 is built from 16 residues. CDR3 DNA: TGTGCCAGCAGCCTACCACTAGCGGGAATGGTGGAGACCCAGTACTTC. This sequence encodes CASSLPLAGMVETQYF. Looking up the rest from reference TRBV5-6 and TRBJ2-5 gives the full variable domain: DAGVTQSPTHLIKTRGQQVTLRCSPKSGHDTVSWYQQALGQGPQFIFQYYEEEERQRGNFPDRFSGHQFPNYSSELNVNALLLGDSALYLCASSLPLAGMVETQYFGPGTRLLVL.

The gene calls are TRBV9 and TRBJ1-2; 8 bases are a match to TRBD1. The junction had 8 bases not matched to a gene; V was cut back by 4 bases and J by 6 bases. Germline V gives CDR1 SGDLS, CDR2 YYNGEE. This CDR3 comprises 14 residues. CDR3 amino acids: CASSSRDRRDGYTF. CDR3 DNA: TGTGCCAGCAGCTCCCGGGACAGGAGGGATGGCTACACCTTC. Drawing the rest from reference TRBV9 and TRBJ1-2, the complete variable domain is DSGVTQTPKHLITATGQRVTLRCSPRSGDLSVYWYQQSLDQGLQFLIQYYNGEERAKGNILERFSAQQFPDLHSELNLSSLELGDSALYFCASSSRDRRDGYTFGSGTRLTVV.

The gene calls are TRBV19 and TRBJ1-4; D possibly corresponds to TRBD1 (5 bases). V shed 7 bases and J shed 7 bases, with 19 bases lying between them. Germline V gene lookup returns CDR1 LNHDA and CDR2 SQIVND (reference sequence). The CDR3 length is 15 residues. CDR3 in amino acids: CASTIRRGVGEKLFF. The DNA of the CDR3 is TGTGCCAGTACCATCCGGAGGGGAGTTGGTGAAAAACTGTTTTTT.

The chain combines TRBV5-1 with TRBJ2-1; 7 nucleotides align to TRBD2. This CDR3 comprises 15 residues. Germline V CDR1 and CDR2: SGHRS, YFSETQ. J lost 9 bases, V lost 0 bases, and 9 bases had no gene match. The CDR3 here is CASSLAGGEAPEQFF. CDR3 nucleotides: TGCGCCAGCAGCTTGGCGGGAGGAGAAGCACCTGAGCAGTTCTTC.

The rearrangement joins TRBV7-9 to TRBJ1-4, with 9 bases lining up with TRBD1. Trimming at V came to 2 bases and at J to 5 bases, leaving 3 bases not matched to a gene. The CDR3 sequence is 15 residues long. Germline V lookup: CDR1 SEHNR, CDR2 FQNEAQ (reference sequence). The CDR3: CASSLLTGGNEKLFF. In nucleotides, the CDR3 is TGTGCCAGCAGCTTACTGACAGGGGGAAATGAAAAACTGTTTTTT.

V and J are TRBV19 and TRBJ1-5, with D perhaps TRBD1 (5 bases). Germline values: CDR1 LNHDA, CDR2 SQIVND (reference sequence). Trimming removed 8 bases from V and 5 bases from J, with 16 bases in between. The CDR3 covers 14 residues. The CDR3 DNA sequence: TGTGCCAGTCATCCGGGACGGACCCATCAGCCCCAGCATTTT. Residues: CASHPGRTHQPQHF.

The genes are TRBV5-1 and TRBJ1-1; TRBD1 might be the D (6 bases). CDR1 is SGHRS, CDR2 YFSETQ, per germline. The CDR3 is 14 amino acids. Trimming cost V 4 bases and J 4 bases, with 14 bases left between them. The CDR3 here is CASSKGHGGTEAFF. The CDR3 DNA follows: TGCGCCAGCAGCAAGGGACACGGGGGCACTGAAGCTTTCTTT.

The chain joins TRBV6-4 to TRBJ1-1; D uncertain. The CDR3 consists of 13 residues. Trimming removed 6 bases at V and 0 bases at J, with 8 bases between. Germline CDR1 MRHNA, CDR2 SNTAGT. The CDR3 here is CASRETLNTEAFF. Written as DNA, the CDR3 is TGTGCCAGCAGGGAAACCTTGAACACTGAAGCTTTCTTT.

The V and J genes are TRBV18 and TRBJ2-7; 13 bases agree with TRBD2. J lost 8 bases, V lost 3 bases, and 7 bases had no gene match. This CDR3 has 15 residues. The germline V gene has CDR1 KGHSH and CDR2 LQKENI. CDR3 sequence reads: CASSPHGLAGEKQYF. The CDR3 DNA sequence: TGTGCCAGCTCACCTCATGGACTAGCGGGAGAAAAGCAGTACTTC.

The CDR3 spells CASTPAPGIGYNEQFF. The CDR3 nucleotides are TGCGCCAGCACACCGGCCCCGGGGATTGGGTACAATGAGCAGTTCTTC. The gene calls are TRBV5-1 and TRBJ2-1, with D perhaps TRBD2 (5 bases). Germline assignment: CDR1 SGHRS and CDR2 YFSETQ. This CDR3 region has 16 residues. Trimming stripped 6 bases from V and 4 bases from J, with 20 bases between.

The genes are TRBV5-1 and TRBJ2-3; 8 nucleotides agree with TRBD2. The germline gives CDR1 SGHRS, CDR2 YFSETQ. The CDR3 spans 16 residues. V lost 4 bases, J lost 0 bases, and 7 bases stayed unmatched. CDR3 sequence (DNA): TGCGCCAGCAGCGCTTTCGCGGGGGGCAGCACAGATACGCAGTATTTT. This sequence encodes CASSAFAGGSTDTQYF.

The V and J genes are TRBV5-4 and TRBJ1-2, with 9 bases matching TRBD1. V lost 2 bases to trimming and J lost 4 bases; unmatched junction nucleotides: 12. Germline CDR1 reads SGHNT; CDR2 reads YYREEE (reference sequence). The length of the CDR3 is 17 residues. CDR3 bases: TGTGCCAGCAGCTTAGGGAGGGGGACAGGGAGGAGCTATGGCTACACCTTC. Translation gives CASSLGRGTGRSYGYTF.